This T cell receptor beta chain came from a study of cytomegalovirus exposure and HLA in healthy donors. Looking at the study overall: Ancestry clustering placed more than 65% of more than 350 genotyped donors in the Caucasian-associated cluster. Study results and caveats: In a later analysis, V- and J-gene trimming of beta chains associated with a DCLRE1C missense variant, replicated independently. The listing of 150 or so TCR beta chains classed them as cytomegalovirus-associated.

V lost 2 bases to trimming and J lost 6 bases; unmatched junction nucleotides: 6. In germline, CDR1 is LNHDA, CDR2 SQIVND (reference sequence). CDR3 length equals 15 residues. PCR was performed using 60 Vbeta and 13 Jbeta primers. Libraries were prepared by immunoSEQ multiplex PCR; TCRdb keeps only in-frame clonotypes and omits some of them. This table has 150,000 to 200,000 clones, around 79% appearing once. As concerns this clone: Antigen unknown.

The origin of this receptor is a male donor in good health and CMV-seropositive. Sample: PBMCs. The chain employs TRBV19 and TRBJ2-3, with 9 bases fitting TRBD1. The CDR3 loop reads CASSINRGLGDTQYF. The CDR3 nucleotides are TGTGCCAGTAGTATAAACAGGGGGCTAGGGGATACGCAGTATTTT. Full variable domain (outside the CDR3, taken from reference TRBV19 and TRBJ2-3): DGGITQSPKYLFRKEGQNVTLSCEQNLNHDAMYWYRQDPGQGLRLIYYSQIVNDFQKGDIAEGYSVSREKKESFPLTVTSAQKNPTAFYLCASSINRGLGDTQYFGPGTRLTVL.